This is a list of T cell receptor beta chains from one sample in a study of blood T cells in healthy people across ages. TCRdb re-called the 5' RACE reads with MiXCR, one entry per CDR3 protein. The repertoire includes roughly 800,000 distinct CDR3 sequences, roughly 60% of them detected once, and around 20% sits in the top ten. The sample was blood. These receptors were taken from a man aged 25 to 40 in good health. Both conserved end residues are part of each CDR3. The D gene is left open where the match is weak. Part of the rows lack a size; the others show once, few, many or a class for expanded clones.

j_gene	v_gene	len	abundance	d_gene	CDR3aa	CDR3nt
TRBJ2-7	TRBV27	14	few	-	CASSLDSASYEQYF	TGTGCCAGCAGTTTGGACTCAGCCTCCTACGAGCAGTACTTC
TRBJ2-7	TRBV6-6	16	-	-	CASSDSQQGVSYEQYF	TGTGCCAGCAGTGACTCCCAACAGGGTGTGTCCTACGAGCAGTACTTC
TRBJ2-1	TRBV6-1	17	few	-	CASSETLSNSWVWEQFF	TGTGCCAGCAGTGAAACCCTGTCCAATAGTTGGGTCTGGGAGCAGTTCTTC
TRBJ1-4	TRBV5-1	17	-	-	CASSLALAAATNEKLFF	TGCGCCAGCAGCTTGGCCTTGGCGGCGGCAACTAATGAAAAACTGTTTTTT
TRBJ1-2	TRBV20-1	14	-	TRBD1	CSARTTQGAQGYTF	TGCAGTGCTAGAACAACACAGGGGGCGCAGGGCTACACCTTC
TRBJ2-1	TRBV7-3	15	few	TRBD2	CASSTGLAGLNEQFF	TGTGCCAGCAGCACGGGACTAGCGGGACTCAATGAGCAGTTCTTC
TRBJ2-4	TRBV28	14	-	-	CASSFRPWGEEQYF	TGTGCCAGCAGCTTCCGACCATGGGGGGAAGAGCAGTACTTC
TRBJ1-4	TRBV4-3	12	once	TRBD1	CASSQGTGKLFF	TGCGCCAGCAGCCAGGGGACAGGCAAACTGTTTTTT
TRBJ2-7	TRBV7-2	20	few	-	CASSSQASTGRTSGGYEQYF	TGTGCCAGCAGTTCCCAAGCCTCGACAGGGAGAACTAGCGGAGGCTACGAGCAGTACTTC
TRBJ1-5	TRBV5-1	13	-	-	CASSLDQSSTQHF	TGCGCCAGCAGCTTGGATCAATCAAGTACCCAGCATTTT
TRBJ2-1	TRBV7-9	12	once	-	CASNLVGQEQFF	TGTGCCAGCAATCTAGTGGGACAAGAGCAGTTCTTC
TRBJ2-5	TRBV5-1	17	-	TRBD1	CASSLGGTGELQETQYF	TGCGCCAGCAGCTTGGGGGGGACAGGGGAACTCCAAGAGACCCAGTACTTC
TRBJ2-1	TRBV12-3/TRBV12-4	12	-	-	CTSSLTVWEQFF	TGTACCAGCAGTCTGACCGTCTGGGAGCAGTTCTTC
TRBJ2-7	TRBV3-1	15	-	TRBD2	CASSSGLAETYEQYF	TGTGCCAGCAGCAGCGGACTAGCGGAAACCTACGAGCAGTACTTC
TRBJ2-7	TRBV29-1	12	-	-	CSVEVQVYEQYF	TGCAGCGTTGAGGTACAGGTTTACGAGCAGTACTTC
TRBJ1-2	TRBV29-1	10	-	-	CSVSEGDYTF	TGCAGCGTTTCTGAAGGAGACTACACCTTC
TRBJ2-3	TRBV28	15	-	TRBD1	CASSQRQGRQSTQYF	TGTGCCAGCAGTCAACGACAGGGGCGTCAATCTACGCAGTATTTT
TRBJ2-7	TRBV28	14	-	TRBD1	CASREQTGVDEQYF	TGTGCCAGCAGGGAACAGACAGGGGTCGACGAGCAGTACTTC
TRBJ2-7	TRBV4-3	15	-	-	CASSQVITGNYEQYF	TGCGCCAGCAGCCAAGTTATTACGGGGAACTACGAGCAGTACTTC
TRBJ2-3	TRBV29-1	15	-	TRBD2	CSVRFSGRGTDTQYF	TGCAGCGTTCGTTTTAGCGGGAGGGGCACAGATACGCAGTATTTT
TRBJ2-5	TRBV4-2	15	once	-	CASSQDRDSQEAQYF	TGTGCCAGCAGCCAAGATCGGGACTCCCAAGAGGCCCAGTACTTC
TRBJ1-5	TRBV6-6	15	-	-	CASRPRSLSNQPQHF	TGTGCCAGCAGACCCAGGTCCCTTAGCAATCAGCCCCAGCATTTT